The 31 T cell receptor beta chains listed next were all sequenced from one sample in a study of blood T cell repertoires in COVID-19. Libraries were prepared by immunoSEQ multiplex PCR; TCRdb keeps only in-frame clonotypes and omits some of them. The sample carries some 100,000 clones, 86% recorded once. The sample consisted of peripheral blood. The receptors originated from a human donor in a cohort sampled during active COVID-19.

This chain joins TRBV12-3 or TRBV12-4 and TRBJ1-2, with TRBD1 as a possible D gene (6 bases). CDR3 length: 12 amino acids. Trimming removed 8 bases at V and 11 bases at J, with 18 bases between. The CDR3 DNA sequence: TGTGCCAGCCGCCGGGGGGACATTAGATACACCTTC. It yields the protein CASRRGDIRYTF.

The rearrangement joins TRBV7-8 to TRBJ1-4; a possible D gene is TRBD1 (6 bases). The CDR3 has 14 residues. V was trimmed by 7 bases and J by 8 bases, leaving 17 bases between them. Germline lookup yields CDR1 SGHVS and CDR2 FQNEAQ. In nucleotides, the CDR3 is TGTGCCAGCACCCGACGGGGGGCCGGGGAAAAACTGTTTTTT. Residues: CASTRRGAGEKLFF.

V usage is TRBV4-3 and J usage is TRBJ1-2; D is possibly TRBD1 (6 bases). The CDR3 contains 15 residues. Germline V gives CDR1 LGHNA, CDR2 YSLEER. Trimming pared 5 bases from V and 6 bases from J, leaving 19 bases between. Here the CDR3 DNA reads TGCGCCAGCAGCTACCTCGGGCAGGGGAGAGATGGCTACACCTTC. It yields the protein CASSYLGQGRDGYTF.

CDR3 region: CASSAPGSGTYNEQFF. For the CDR3, the DNA is TGTGCCAGCAGCGCCCCGGGGAGCGGGACCTACAATGAGCAGTTCTTC. The chain couples TRBV6-2 or TRBV6-3 to TRBJ2-1; 7 positions match TRBD2. The CDR3 spans 16 residues. Trimming cost V 6 bases and J 2 bases; bases outside gene matches: 10. Germline CDR1 is MNHEY and CDR2 is SVGEGT.

This clone was detected only a few times. The chain employs TRBV19 and TRBJ2-7, with TRBD1 matching 7 bases. CDR3 length: 11 residues. CDR1 is LNHDA, CDR2 SQIVND, per germline (reference sequence). The trim removed 10 bases at V and 5 bases at J, leaving 5 bases unmatched. The CDR3 loop is CATLQGNEQYF. CDR3 bases: TGTGCCACCTTACAGGGGAACGAGCAGTACTTC.

The V and J genes are TRBV6-5 and TRBJ2-7, with TRBD1 matching over 7 bases. The ends lost 10 bases at V and 2 bases at J; junction bases unmatched: 2. The germline V gene has CDR1 MNHEY and CDR2 SVGAGI. The CDR3 is 11 amino acids. CDR3 sequence (DNA): TGTGCCATAGGGGGCCCCTACGAGCAGTACTTC. Its protein product is CAIGGPYEQYF.

The chain links TRBV24-1 to TRBJ2-3; D might be TRBD2 (5 bases). The germline V gene has CDR1 KGHDR and CDR2 SFDVKD. There are 13 residues in the CDR3. The V end lost 4 bases, the J end lost 5 bases, and 9 bases lay between the germline ends. The CDR3 loop reads CATSDPEGDTQYF. In DNA, the CDR3 is TGTGCCACCAGTGACCCCGAGGGAGATACGCAGTATTTT.

This chain uses TRBV28 with TRBJ1-2; a weak D match, TRBD1 (6 bases). Trimming cost V 5 bases and J 4 bases, with 17 bases left between them. From germline, CDR1 is MDHEN and CDR2 SYDVKM. This CDR3 has 15 residues. The CDR3 DNA reads TGTGCCAGCAGTAGTACAGGGTTAGGGCTCTATGGCTACACCTTC. Amino acid sequence: CASSSTGLGLYGYTF.

The chain links TRBV27 to TRBJ1-4; D call uncertain. CDR3 length: 15 amino acids. Per germline, CDR1 MNHEY and CDR2 SMNVEV (reference sequence). Deletions cut 3 bases from V and 0 bases from J, with 8 bases between. CDR3 DNA sequence: TGTGCCAGCAGTTTCAACAGAGCAACTAATGAAAAACTGTTTTTT. Protein sequence: CASSFNRATNEKLFF.

This clone was found once. V gene TRBV5-4 combines with J gene TRBJ2-5, with 9 bases lining up with TRBD1. With 4 bases clipped from V and 4 bases from J, the junction kept 8 bases outside the gene matches. This CDR3 spans 15 amino acids. Per the germline V gene, CDR1 is SGHNT and CDR2 is YYREEE (reference sequence). The chain's CDR3 is CASSGDRATAETQYF. The CDR3 bases are TGTGCCAGCAGCGGGGACAGGGCCACAGCAGAGACCCAGTACTTC.

The chain links TRBV27 to TRBJ2-7; 8 bases are shared with TRBD1. V was clipped by 5 bases and J by 7 bases; unmatched bases: 7. Germline CDR1 MNHEY, CDR2 SMNVEV (reference sequence). This CDR3 is 13 amino acids long. CDR3 region: CASSRTGRMEQYF. The CDR3 nucleotides are TGTGCCAGCAGTCGGACAGGGCGCATGGAGCAGTACTTC.

This clone was detected ten times or more. This chain joins TRBV4-3 and TRBJ2-3, with 16 bases that match TRBD2. After removal of 4 bases from V and 5 bases from J, the junction contained 15 bases not matched to a gene. The CDR3 is made up of 20 amino acids. Per the germline V gene, CDR1 is LGHNA and CDR2 is YSLEER. The CDR3 protein is CASSLELSGLAGGQGDTQYF. Here the CDR3 DNA reads TGCGCCAGCAGCCTAGAACTCTCGGGACTAGCGGGGGGGCAGGGAGATACGCAGTATTTT.

This chain joins TRBV9 and TRBJ1-4, with 8 bases fitting TRBD1. This CDR3 has 16 residues. J lost 5 bases, V lost 4 bases, and 10 bases had no gene match. Germline V gives CDR1 SGDLS, CDR2 YYNGEE. The CDR3 region has the DNA TGTGCCAGCAGCCCCGGGGTAGGACAGGGAAATGAAAAACTGTTTTTT. Amino acid sequence: CASSPGVGQGNEKLFF.

The V and J genes are TRBV7-6 and TRBJ2-1; tentatively, D is TRBD2 (7 bases). V was shortened by 4 bases and J by 0 bases, with 22 bases between the two germline ends. Germline V CDR1 and CDR2: SGHVS, FNYEAQ. The CDR3 runs to 19 residues. CDR3 nucleotides: TGTGCCAGCAGCTCTTCTTCGTGGGGGGGCCCGAGCTCCTACAATGAGCAGTTCTTC. Its protein product is CASSSSSWGGPSSYNEQFF.

A note on this clone: The germline gene is not matched at one end of the junction; a read error may be the cause. The rearrangement uses TRBV7-2 and TRBJ2-2; TRBD2 aligns across 8 bases. This CDR3 region has 15 residues. Germline V gene data show CDR1 as SGHTA and CDR2 as FQGNSA. CDR3 residues: CAGSSGTRGTGELFF. CDR3 nucleotide sequence: TGTGCCGGCAGCTCCGGGACTAGGGGCACCGGGGAGCTGTTTTTT.

The CDR3 sequence: CASSPINEDSYGYTF. The CDR3 DNA follows: TGTGCCAGCAGCCCGATTAATGAGGACAGCTATGGCTACACCTTC. The gene calls are TRBV11-2 and TRBJ1-2; possible D gene TRBD1, 6 bases. CDR3 length: 15 amino acids. Per germline, CDR1 SGHAT and CDR2 FQNNGV. The germline V and J ends were trimmed by 5 bases and 4 bases, with 17 bases remaining between them.

This clone appeared once. The chain employs TRBV27 and TRBJ2-7, with 7 bases lining up with TRBD1. The CDR3 consists of 14 residues. Germline CDR1 is MNHEY and CDR2 is SMNVEV (reference sequence). V dropped 6 bases and J dropped 6; count of bases not matched to a gene: 11. This chain's CDR3 is CASRQYGQDPEQYF. DNA for the CDR3: TGTGCCAGCAGGCAGTACGGACAGGACCCCGAGCAGTACTTC.

V gene TRBV10-1 combines with J gene TRBJ1-3, with unresolved D. Trimming stripped 5 bases from V and 3 bases from J, with 11 bases between. The CDR3 runs 14 residues. Germline values: CDR1 WNHNN, CDR2 SYGVQD (reference sequence). CDR3 in amino acids: CASSNSESGNTIYF. The CDR3 nucleotides are TGCGCCAGCAGTAACTCCGAGAGTGGAAACACCATATATTTT.

This clone was observed a few times. J is TRBJ1-2 and V is TRBV19; a possible D gene is TRBD1 (6 bases). V gave up 5 bases and J gave up 1 base, with 14 bases separating them. Germline V gives CDR1 LNHDA, CDR2 SQIVND (reference sequence). CDR3 length equals 15 residues. CDR3 loop: CASSLGANYNYGYTF. In DNA, the CDR3 is TGTGCCAGTAGTCTGGGGGCGAATTATAACTATGGCTACACCTTC.

The rearrangement joins TRBV25-1 to TRBJ2-1; perhaps TRBD2 as D (6 bases). With 1 base removed from V and 13 bases from J, the gap between germline ends came to 11 bases. This CDR3 contains 12 residues. The V gene's germline CDR1 is MGHDK and CDR2 SYGVNS. The CDR3 is CASSESLGLQFF. Here the CDR3 DNA reads TGTGCCAGCAGTGAATCCCTGGGACTTCAGTTCTTC.

The rearrangement links TRBV14 to TRBJ1-2; no firm D call. The CDR3 is 15 amino acids. Trimming pared 0 bases from V and 2 bases from J, leaving 10 bases between. Germline CDR1 reads SGHDN; CDR2 reads FVKESK. The CDR3 loop is CASSQDLRKNYGYTF. CDR3 sequence (DNA): TGTGCCAGCAGCCAAGATTTGAGGAAGAACTATGGCTACACCTTC. The variable domain in full, completed from reference TRBV14 and TRBJ1-2, reads EAGVTQFPSHSVIEKGQTVTLRCDPISGHDNLYWYRRVMGKEIKFLLHFVKESKQDESGMPNNRFLAERTGGTYSTLKVQPAELEDSGVYFCASSQDLRKNYGYTFGSGTRLTVV.

The chain uses TRBV10-3 and TRBJ2-1; possible D gene TRBD2, 5 bases. In germline, CDR1 is ENHRY, CDR2 SYGVKD. V shed 0 bases and J shed 2 bases, with 8 bases lying between them. The CDR3 extends over 15 amino acids. Written as DNA, the CDR3 is TGTGCCATCAGTGAGTCCGGGGAAACCTACAATGAGCAGTTCTTC. Protein product: CAISESGETYNEQFF.

This chain links TRBV16 with TRBJ1-1; unclear D gene. CDR1 and CDR2 (germline): KGHSY, FQNENV. Trimming took 4 bases from V and 1 from J, leaving 7 bases between them. The CDR3 is 13 residues long. In nucleotides, the CDR3 is TGTGCCAGCAGCCGCGGAGGGAACACTGAAGCTTTCTTT. Translating it yields CASSRGGNTEAFF.

CDR3 amino acids: CASSVAKDSPYNEQFF. The CDR3 DNA follows: TGTGCCAGCAGCGTAGCTAAGGACAGCCCATACAATGAGCAGTTCTTC. V is TRBV9 and J is TRBJ2-1; D perhaps matches TRBD1 (6 bases). Germline-derived CDR1 and CDR2 are SGDLS and YYNGEE. V was cut by 0 bases and J by 4 bases, with 14 bases left in between. The CDR3 length is 16 residues.

V usage is TRBV10-1 and J usage is TRBJ1-2; TRBD1 matches 8 bases. The CDR3 is 13 amino acids. Losses at the gene ends were 4 bases for V and 8 bases for J; bases not matched to a gene: 6. Germline V lookup: CDR1 WNHNN, CDR2 SYGVQD (reference sequence). CDR3 in DNA: TGCGCCAGCAGTGCGAACAGGGGGAGCGGCTACACCTTC. This codes for CASSANRGSGYTF.

The chain joins TRBV19 to TRBJ2-1; D is perhaps TRBD2 (6 bases). The V gene's germline CDR1 is LNHDA and CDR2 SQIVND (reference sequence). The CDR3 has 16 residues. V was pared by 5 bases and J by 6 bases, with 20 bases between. The CDR3 loop reads CASSPRPLTGGNEQFF. In DNA form, the CDR3 reads TGTGCCAGTAGTCCCCGCCCTCTTACCGGGGGCAATGAGCAGTTCTTC.

V gene TRBV5-1 combines with J gene TRBJ2-7; 9 nucleotides agree with TRBD2. V lost 3 bases and J lost 6; bases outside the gene matches: 10. The CDR3 loop spans 15 amino acids. Per germline, CDR1 SGHRS and CDR2 YFSETQ. CDR3: CASSSEPGLAVEQYF. DNA of the CDR3: TGCGCCAGCAGCTCGGAACCGGGACTAGCAGTCGAGCAGTACTTC.

The genes are TRBV25-1 and TRBJ2-2; D is undetermined. The CDR3 contains 14 residues. Germline assignment: CDR1 MGHDK and CDR2 SYGVNS. V was cut by 4 bases and J by 3 bases, with 9 bases left in between. The CDR3 region is CASSARWYTGELFF. The CDR3 DNA sequence: TGTGCCAGCAGTGCCAGGTGGTACACCGGGGAGCTGTTTTTT. The variable domain in full, completed from reference TRBV25-1 and TRBJ2-2, reads EADIYQTPRYLVIGTGKKITLECSQTMGHDKMYWYQQDPGMELHLIHYSYGVNSTEKGDLSSESTVSRIRTEHFPLTLESARPSHTSQYLCASSARWYTGELFFGEGSRLTVL.

The count of this clone is one. The CDR3, as DNA: TGCAGCGTTGAAATTGGGACTAGCGGCAACGAGCAGTACTTC. Residues: CSVEIGTSGNEQYF. The V and J genes are TRBV29-1 and TRBJ2-7; 11 bases match TRBD2. V shed 2 bases and J 5 bases; nucleotides not matched to a gene: 5. The CDR3 extends over 14 amino acids. CDR1 and CDR2 (germline): SQVTM, ANQGSEA.

This chain uses TRBV28 with TRBJ1-4, with D maybe TRBD1 (6 bases). Trimming removed 5 bases at V and 7 bases at J, with 20 bases between. The CDR3 spans 16 residues. CDR1 and CDR2 (germline): MDHEN, SYDVKM. The CDR3 is CASSPLSQGLGEKLFF. The CDR3 region has the DNA TGTGCCAGCAGTCCGCTATCACAGGGTCTGGGTGAAAAACTGTTTTTT.

This clone was recorded once. The chain employs TRBV12-3 or TRBV12-4 and TRBJ1-1; D unclear. There are 13 residues in the CDR3. The ends were cut back, 5 bases at V and 1 base at J, with 8 bases in the middle. CDR3 loop: CASSKNRNTEAFF. The DNA of the CDR3 is TGTGCCAGCAGTAAAAACAGGAACACTGAAGCTTTCTTT.